The next 17 T cell receptor beta chains were all read from a single sample in a study of OX40 agonist ivuxolimab in advanced cancers. Sequencing was performed with immunoSEQ multiplex PCR; in TCRdb, only in-frame clones are kept and a portion is missing. The sample carries some 86,000 clones, 90% recorded once. This specimen consisted of CD4+ or CD8+ T cells sorted from blood, obtained in a trial of the OX40 agonist ivuxolimab. The receptors come from an adult with an advanced solid tumor such as melanoma, head and neck, liver or kidney cancer.

This clone is a singleton in its sample. The chain joins TRBV7-3 to TRBJ1-1; D gene unclear. The V end lost 1 base, the J end lost 0 bases, and 9 bases lay between the germline ends. Germline lookup yields CDR1 SGHTA and CDR2 FQGTGA. The CDR3 has 15 amino acids. The DNA for the CDR3 is TGTGCCAGCAGCTTAAATTCAGGCATGAACACTGAAGCTTTCTTT. It codes for CASSLNSGMNTEAFF. The full variable domain, in which reference TRBV7-3 and TRBJ1-1 provide the parts outside the CDR3, is GAGVSQTPSNKVTEKGKYVELRCDPISGHTALYWYRQSLGQGPEFLIYFQGTGAADDSGLPNDRFFAVRPEGSVSTLKIQRTERGDSAVYLCASSLNSGMNTEAFFGQGTRLTVV.

V usage is TRBV5-1 and J usage is TRBJ2-5, with 7 bases lining up with TRBD1. The CDR3 extends over 15 amino acids. Germline V lookup: CDR1 SGHRS, CDR2 YFSETQ. The J segment lost 2 bases and the V segment lost 4 bases, leaving 8 bases of the junction unmatched. The CDR3 DNA is TGCGCCAGCAGCGACAGGGATTTAACTCAAGAGACCCAGTACTTC. Protein product: CASSDRDLTQETQYF.

The V and J genes are TRBV5-1 and TRBJ2-7; 8 bases fit TRBD2. With 4 bases clipped from V and 3 bases from J, the junction kept 9 bases outside the gene matches. Germline lookup yields CDR1 SGHRS and CDR2 YFSETQ. This CDR3 comprises 15 residues. CDR3 in amino acids: CASSAGTSSFYEQYF. In DNA, the CDR3 is TGCGCCAGCAGCGCCGGGACTAGTTCTTTCTACGAGCAGTACTTC.

V gene TRBV6-5 combines with J gene TRBJ1-5, with 8 bases lining up with TRBD1. The germline gives CDR1 MNHEY, CDR2 SVGAGI. CDR3 length: 13 amino acids. The V segment lost 4 bases and the J segment 12 bases; nucleotides outside the gene matches: 8. CDR3 loop: CASSFTPGQGQHF. For the CDR3, the DNA is TGTGCCAGCAGTTTTACCCCTGGACAGGGCCAGCATTTT.

This chain links TRBV7-3 with TRBJ1-1; D is ambiguous. Germline CDR1 and CDR2: SGHTA and FQGTGA. This CDR3 has 13 residues. Trimming left V 5 bases short and J 4 bases short, with 11 bases between. CDR3: CASSPWTPTEAFF. In DNA, the CDR3 is TGTGCCAGCAGCCCATGGACCCCCACTGAAGCTTTCTTT.

The chain carries TRBV5-1 and TRBJ1-5; 7 nucleotides match TRBD1. The J segment lost 4 bases and the V segment lost 5 bases, leaving 15 bases of the junction unmatched. Germline CDR1 SGHRS, CDR2 YFSETQ. This CDR3 has 17 residues. The CDR3 reads CASREQGWIVRNQPQHF. CDR3 DNA sequence: TGCGCCAGCAGAGAACAGGGGTGGATTGTTAGGAATCAGCCCCAGCATTTT.

With respect to this clone: The CDR3 ends on some other residue instead of the conserved phenylalanine or tryptophan, so this is likely a read error. CDR3 sequence reads: CASSDRGSNSPLHL. The CDR3 DNA sequence: TGTGCCAGCAGTGATAGGGGGTCCAATTCACCCCTCCACCTT. The rearrangement uses TRBV2 and TRBJ1-6, with D maybe TRBD1 (6 bases). Between the trimmed V and J ends, which lost 3 bases and 7 bases, there was a span of 10 bases. Germline CDR1 reads SNHLY; CDR2 reads FYNNEI. The CDR3 has 14 amino acids.

There are a few counts of this clone. The J gene is TRBJ1-2, the V gene TRBV7-9; D uncertain. CDR3 length: 13 residues. CDR1 and CDR2 from the germline V gene are SEHNR and FQNEAQ (reference sequence). V lost 4 bases, J lost 9 bases, and 15 bases lay in between. The CDR3 loop is CASSWEVEGSYTF. DNA of the CDR3: TGTGCCAGCAGCTGGGAGGTTGAGGGTAGCTACACCTTC.

The J gene is TRBJ2-3, the V gene TRBV7-9; TRBD2 is a possible D gene (7 bases). This CDR3 has 15 amino acids. Trimming shortened V by 5 bases and J by 3 bases, and 15 bases separated the two germline ends. Germline loops: CDR1 SEHNR, CDR2 FQNEAQ (reference sequence). In DNA form, the CDR3 reads TGTGCCAGCAGCCCCCGCGGGGGCGCAACAGATACGCAGTATTTT. This translates into CASSPRGGATDTQYF.

A single count supports this clone. This chain connects TRBV28 to TRBJ1-5, with 7 bases identical to TRBD1. Germline lookup yields CDR1 MDHEN and CDR2 SYDVKM. The CDR3 has 15 residues. The V and J ends lost 8 bases and 7 bases, in that order; junction bases with no gene match: 14. The CDR3 DNA sequence: TGTGCCAGCCGCAAATACAGGGGTAATCAGCAGCCCCAGCATTTT. This translates into CASRKYRGNQQPQHF.

The chain recombines TRBV7-9 with TRBJ2-1; weak D call: TRBD2 (5 bases). The CDR3 is made up of 15 amino acids. Germline V gene sequence: CDR1 SEHNR, CDR2 FQNEAQ (reference sequence). The V end lost 0 bases, the J end lost 6 bases, and 12 bases lay between the germline ends. The CDR3 is CASSLAQIRGNEQFF. The CDR3 DNA reads as TGTGCCAGCAGCTTAGCCCAAATTCGGGGCAATGAGCAGTTCTTC.

The chain combines TRBV7-6 with TRBJ1-5; the D gene is possibly TRBD1 (5 bases). Germline CDR1 reads SGHVS; CDR2 reads FNYEAQ. V gave up 1 base and J gave up 7 bases, with 14 bases separating them. This CDR3 contains 15 residues. The CDR3, as DNA: TGTGCCAGCAGCTTAGGTCAGGGTCCGAACCAGCCCCAGCATTTT. This sequence encodes CASSLGQGPNQPQHF.

The gene calls are TRBV27 and TRBJ1-3; 7 nucleotides agree with TRBD1. Germline V CDR1 and CDR2: MNHEY, SMNVEV (reference sequence). This CDR3 has 15 amino acids. Unmatched junction bases numbered 7, after V lost 6 bases and J lost 2 bases. CDR3 in DNA: TGTGCCAGCAGCCCGTCAACAGGGGCTGGAAACACCATATATTTT. Its translation: CASSPSTGAGNTIYF.

CDR3 bases: TGTGCCAGCAGTTCCACAGGGAGGGGGAAAATGAACACTGAAGCTTTCTTT. Residues: CASSSTGRGKMNTEAFF. The rearrangement links TRBV28 to TRBJ1-1, with a possible D match to TRBD1 (6 bases). V was trimmed by 4 bases and J by 0 bases, leaving 18 bases between them. The CDR3 length is 17 residues. Germline V gene lookup returns CDR1 MDHEN and CDR2 SYDVKM.

This chain connects TRBV10-1 to TRBJ1-6, with TRBD1 matching over 7 bases. Germline CDR1 WNHNN, CDR2 SYGVQD (reference sequence). The CDR3 is 13 amino acids. J lost 15 bases, V lost 1 base, and 6 bases had no gene match. CDR3 amino acids: CASSEWSGGNLHF. The DNA for the CDR3 is TGCGCCAGCAGTGAGTGGTCAGGGGGAAACCTCCACTTT.

This sequence joins TRBV18 and TRBJ2-3, with D maybe TRBD2 (5 bases). The CDR3 has 15 residues. In germline, CDR1 is KGHSH, CDR2 LQKENI. V lost 2 bases, J lost 1 base, and 10 bases lay in between. CDR3 protein: CASSPGETRTDTQYF. The CDR3 DNA reads as TGTGCCAGCTCACCAGGGGAGACCCGCACAGATACGCAGTATTTT.

The gene calls are TRBV5-1 and TRBJ1-1; TRBD1 matches at 8 bases. Germline CDR1 reads SGHRS; CDR2 reads YFSETQ. J gave up 0 bases and V 0 bases, and 7 bases lay outside the gene matches. This CDR3 spans 17 amino acids. CDR3 DNA sequence: TGCGCCAGCAGCTTGGTTCACAGGGGGGGCATGAACACTGAAGCTTTCTTT. The encoded protein is CASSLVHRGGMNTEAFF.